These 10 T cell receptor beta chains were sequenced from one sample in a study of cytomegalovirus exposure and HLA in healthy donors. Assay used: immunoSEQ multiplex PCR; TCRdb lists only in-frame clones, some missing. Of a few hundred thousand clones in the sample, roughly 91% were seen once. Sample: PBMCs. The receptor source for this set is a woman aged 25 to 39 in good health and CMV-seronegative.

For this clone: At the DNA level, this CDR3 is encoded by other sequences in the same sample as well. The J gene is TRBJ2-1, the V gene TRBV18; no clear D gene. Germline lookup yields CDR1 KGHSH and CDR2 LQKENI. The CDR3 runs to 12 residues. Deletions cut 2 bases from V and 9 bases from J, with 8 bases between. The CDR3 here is CASSPAGVEQFF. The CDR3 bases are TGTGCCAGCTCACCAGCCGGAGTTGAGCAGTTCTTC.

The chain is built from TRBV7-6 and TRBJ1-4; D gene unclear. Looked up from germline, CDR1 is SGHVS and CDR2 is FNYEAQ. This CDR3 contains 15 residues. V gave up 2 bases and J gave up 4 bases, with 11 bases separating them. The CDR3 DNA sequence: TGTGCCAGCAGCTTATCCAGCGGTGATAATGAAAAACTGTTTTTT. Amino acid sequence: CASSLSSGDNEKLFF. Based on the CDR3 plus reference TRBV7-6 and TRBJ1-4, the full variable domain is GAGVSQSPRYKVTKRGQDVALRCDPISGHVSLYWYRQALGQGPEFLTYFNYEAQQDKSGLPNDRFSAERPEGSISTLTIQRTEQRDSAMYRCASSLSSGDNEKLFFGSGTQLSVL.

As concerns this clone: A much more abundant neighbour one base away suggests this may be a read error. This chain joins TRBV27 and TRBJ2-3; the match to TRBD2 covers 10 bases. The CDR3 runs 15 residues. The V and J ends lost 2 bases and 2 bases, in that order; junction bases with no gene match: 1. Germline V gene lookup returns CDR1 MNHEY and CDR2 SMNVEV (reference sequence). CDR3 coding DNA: TGTGCCAGCAGTTTAAGCGGGAGGGTCACAGATACGCAGTATTTT. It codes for CASSLSGRVTDTQYF.

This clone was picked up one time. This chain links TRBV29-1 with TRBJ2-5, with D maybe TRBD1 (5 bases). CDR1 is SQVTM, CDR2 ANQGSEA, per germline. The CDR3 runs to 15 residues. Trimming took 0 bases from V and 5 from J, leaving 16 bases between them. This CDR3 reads CSVEDARGLGETQYF. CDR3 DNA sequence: TGCAGCGTTGAAGATGCAAGGGGATTGGGGGAGACCCAGTACTTC.

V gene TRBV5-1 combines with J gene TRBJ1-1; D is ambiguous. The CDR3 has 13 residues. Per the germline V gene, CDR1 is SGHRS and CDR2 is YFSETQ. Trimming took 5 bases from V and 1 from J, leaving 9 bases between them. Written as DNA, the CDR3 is TGCGCCAGCAGAAGGGCCGAGAACACTGAAGCTTTCTTT. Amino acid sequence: CASRRAENTEAFF.

The CDR3 bases are TGTGCCAGCAGTTCTACAGGGTTAGGGGCCAACGTCCTGACTTTC. This translates into CASSSTGLGANVLTF. This chain uses TRBV6-1 with TRBJ2-6; maybe TRBD1 (6 bases). Germline loops: CDR1 MNHNS, CDR2 SASEGT. This CDR3 spans 15 amino acids. Trimming shortened V by 5 bases and J by 4 bases, and 12 bases separated the two germline ends.

CDR3 nucleotides: TGTGCCAGCAGCTCAGGGTTCCAGGGCTACACCTTC. Translating it yields CASSSGFQGYTF. The chain is built from TRBV7-9 and TRBJ1-2, with a possible D match to TRBD1 (5 bases). The CDR3 is 12 residues long. Germline CDR1 and CDR2: SEHNR and FQNEAQ (reference sequence). Deletions cut 4 bases from V and 8 bases from J, with 11 bases between.

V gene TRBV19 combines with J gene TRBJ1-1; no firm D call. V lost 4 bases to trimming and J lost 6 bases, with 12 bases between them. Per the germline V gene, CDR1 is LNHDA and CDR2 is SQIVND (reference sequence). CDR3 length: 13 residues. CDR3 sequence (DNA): TGTGCCAGTAGTAGCTCTTGGCAATCTGAAGCTTTCTTT. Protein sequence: CASSSSWQSEAFF.

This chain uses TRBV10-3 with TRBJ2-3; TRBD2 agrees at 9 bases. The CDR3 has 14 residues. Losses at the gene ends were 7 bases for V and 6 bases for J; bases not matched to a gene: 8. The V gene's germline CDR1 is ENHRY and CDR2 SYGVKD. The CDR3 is CAINPGLATDTQYF. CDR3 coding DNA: TGTGCCATCAACCCGGGACTAGCAACCGATACGCAGTATTTT.

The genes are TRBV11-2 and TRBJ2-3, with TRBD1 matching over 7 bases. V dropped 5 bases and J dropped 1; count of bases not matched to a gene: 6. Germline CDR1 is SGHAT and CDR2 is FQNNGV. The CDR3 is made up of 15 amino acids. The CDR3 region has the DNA TGTGCCAGCAGCCAAAGACAGGGTGGCACAGATACGCAGTATTTT. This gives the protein CASSQRQGGTDTQYF.